This T cell receptor beta chain was captured in a study of T cell responses to AZD1222 COVID-19 vaccine. Points from the study as a whole: Elevations in Spike-specific TCR breadth and depth followed administration of two AZD1222 doses. Distributed over spike, vaccine-associated CD4 TCRs predominated at 160-218 and 743-854. Within unmutated variant regions lay the reported targets of nearly half of spike-specific TCRs.

The germline V and J ends were trimmed by 3 bases and 5 bases, with 10 bases remaining between them. Germline assignment: CDR1 SGHTA and CDR2 FQGNSA. The CDR3 extends over 13 amino acids. Measured with immunoSEQ multiplex PCR; TCRdb has only the in-frame clones, and not every one. This table has about 72,000 clones, around 89% appearing once. Remarks on this clone: Antigen: not known.

This specimen consisted of peripheral blood, obtained 28 days after the second AZD1222 dose. The source of this sequence is an adult who received the AZD1222 COVID-19 vaccine. This sequence joins TRBV7-2 and TRBJ2-5; D gene uncertain. The CDR3 bases are TGTGCCAGCAGCTTTGGGCAGACGGAGACCCAGTACTTC. Translation gives CASSFGQTETQYF.